The T cell receptor (beta chain) described here comes from a study of regulatory T cells in long-lasting Graves disease. Across the study: Graves' patients, diagnosed recently, had received antithyroid drugs under 3 months.

Indicated time point: newly diagnosed GD, antithyroid drugs for less than 3 months. RNA isolated from PBMCs was used to make the TCR library. There are many counts of this clonotype. CDR3 length: 19 amino acids. Germline CDR1 and CDR2: LGHDT and YNNKEL (reference sequence). V lost 4 bases, J lost 2 bases, and 17 bases stayed unmatched. Relying on iRepertoire HTBI primers and Arm-PCR of CDR3 regions, the team built TCR beta libraries. TCRdb reprocessed the multiplex PCR reads with MiXCR, giving one entry per CDR3 protein. The profile covers roughly 420,000 distinct CDR3 sequences, with about 16% appearing a single time and about 10% taken by the ten largest. These sequences were also reported in another study, on T cells in Graves' hyperthyroidism and ophthalmopathy.

The sequencing used peripheral blood mononuclear cells (PBMCs), collected at new diagnosis, from a patient treated with antithyroid drugs. The chain carries TRBV3-1 and TRBJ2-1; 7 bases align to TRBD2. This clonotype was obtained from a woman aged 25 to 39 with Graves disease. In nucleotides, the CDR3 is TGTGCCAGCAGCCCTCCTTTTATACGGGGAGGGAGGGCCTACAATGAGCAGTTCTTC. Amino acids: CASSPPFIRGGRAYNEQFF.